Listed below are T cell receptor beta chains from one sample, sequenced in a study of siplizumab effects on memory and regulatory T cells. Sequencing was performed with immunoSEQ multiplex PCR; in TCRdb, only in-frame clones are kept and a portion is missing. The repertoire holds approximately 84,000 clones, just under 95% seen once, with approximately 17% in the top ten. Sequencing input: CD8+ T cells sorted from blood. These receptors were collected from a human donor in good health. The CDR3 runs from the conserved cysteine through the conserved F or W. The order of the fields is J gene, D gene, clone size, V gene, CDR3 protein, CDR3 DNA. A D gene is named only where the DNA matches it firmly. Expanded clones are given a class, and other clones once, few, many or no size at all.

J: TRBJ1-1; D: -; size: -; V: TRBV19; CDR3: CASRETEAFF; DNA: TGTGCTAGCCGGGAAACTGAAGCTTTCTTT
J: TRBJ2-2; D: -; size: -; V: TRBV29-1; CDR3: CSVDPRGDTGELFF; DNA: TGCAGCGTTGATCCAAGGGGGGACACCGGGGAGCTGTTTTTT
J: TRBJ1-5; D: -; size: -; V: TRBV19; CDR3: CASSPDVTAQHF; DNA: TGTGCCAGTAGTCCGGACGTTACAGCCCAGCATTTT
J: TRBJ1-3; D: -; size: -; V: TRBV14; CDR3: CASSPPGRSSGNTIYF; DNA: TGTGCCAGCAGCCCTCCGGGCAGGAGCTCTGGAAACACCATATATTTT
J: TRBJ2-1; D: TRBD2; size: -; V: TRBV11-2; CDR3: CASSLVVGLADYNEQFF; DNA: TGTGCCAGCAGCTTAGTTGTGGGACTAGCGGATTACAATGAGCAGTTCTTC
J: TRBJ1-1; D: TRBD1; size: -; V: TRBV11-2; CDR3: CASSWDLQGALNTEAFF; DNA: TGTGCCAGCAGCTGGGACTTACAGGGGGCACTTAACACTGAAGCTTTCTTT
J: TRBJ1-1; D: -; size: -; V: TRBV5-1; CDR3: CASSWDTLNTEAFF; DNA: TGCGCCAGCAGCTGGGACACTTTGAACACTGAAGCTTTCTTT
J: TRBJ1-5; D: TRBD1; size: -; V: TRBV7-8; CDR3: CASSAGQASNQPQHF; DNA: TGTGCCAGCAGCGCGGGACAGGCGAGCAATCAGCCCCAGCATTTT
J: TRBJ2-7; D: TRBD1; size: once; V: TRBV19; CDR3: CASSIEQGSYEQYF; DNA: TGTGCCAGTAGTATAGAACAGGGGTCCTACGAGCAGTACTTC
J: TRBJ2-7; D: -; size: -; V: TRBV9; CDR3: CASSVEPGLSYEQYF; DNA: TGTGCCAGCAGCGTAGAGCCAGGGCTGTCCTACGAGCAGTACTTC
J: TRBJ2-3; D: -; size: -; V: TRBV15; CDR3: CATSLTLAITDTQYF; DNA: TGTGCCACCAGCCTGACCTTGGCGATTACAGATACGCAGTATTTT
J: TRBJ2-6; D: TRBD2; size: once; V: TRBV19; CDR3: CASRNGGASSGANVLTF; DNA: TGTGCCAGTAGAAACGGGGGGGCGAGCTCTGGGGCCAACGTCCTGACTTTC
J: TRBJ2-7; D: -; size: once; V: TRBV7-3; CDR3: CASRLTGLASEQYF; DNA: TGTGCCAGCAGACTAACGGGGTTAGCCAGCGAGCAGTACTTC
J: TRBJ1-2; D: -; size: -; V: TRBV14; CDR3: CASSQDPQVRMAF; DNA: TGTGCCAGCAGCCAAGATCCCCAGGTCCGTATGGCCTTC
J: TRBJ2-7; D: TRBD2; size: -; V: TRBV10-1; CDR3: CASSDGREDPYEQYF; DNA: TGCGCCAGCAGTGATGGGCGGGAGGACCCCTACGAGCAGTACTTC
J: TRBJ1-1; D: -; size: -; V: TRBV29-1; CDR3: CSVPPIGVVNTEAFF; DNA: TGCAGCGTTCCCCCTATAGGGGTGGTGAACACTGAAGCTTTCTTT
J: TRBJ2-1; D: -; size: -; V: TRBV9; CDR3: CASSVMADPNNEQFF; DNA: TGTGCCAGCAGCGTCATGGCGGACCCAAACAATGAGCAGTTCTTC
J: TRBJ2-1; D: -; size: -; V: TRBV19; CDR3: CASSPGGSNEQFF; DNA: TGTGCCAGTAGTCCTGGGGGTTCCAATGAGCAGTTCTTC
J: TRBJ1-1; D: -; size: -; V: TRBV9; CDR3: CASSPTLSGDLRDEAFF; DNA: TGTGCCAGCAGCCCAACCCTAAGCGGGGACCTCAGGGATGAAGCTTTCTTT
J: TRBJ2-1; D: TRBD2; size: -; V: TRBV9; CDR3: CASSGTKRGPSYNEQFF; DNA: TGTGCCAGCAGCGGTACTAAGCGGGGCCCCTCCTACAATGAGCAGTTCTTC
J: TRBJ2-1; D: TRBD2; size: -; V: TRBV7-9; CDR3: CASSASSGSIHNEQFF; DNA: TGTGCCAGCAGCGCCAGTAGCGGGAGTATCCACAATGAGCAGTTCTTC
J: TRBJ2-2; D: -; size: once; V: TRBV27; CDR3: CASTQPGPSSGELFF; DNA: TGTGCCAGCACTCAACCGGGACCGTCGTCCGGGGAGCTGTTTTTT
J: TRBJ2-4; D: TRBD1; size: -; V: TRBV10-3; CDR3: CAISVPRQGDNNIQYF; DNA: TGTGCCATCAGTGTGCCACGACAGGGGGACAACAACATTCAGTACTTC
J: TRBJ2-7; D: TRBD2; size: -; V: TRBV6-1; CDR3: CASSEGLSGGYEQYF; DNA: TGTGCCAGCAGTGAAGGCCTTAGCGGGGGGTACGAGCAGTACTTC
J: TRBJ2-2; D: -; size: -; V: TRBV6-1; CDR3: CATGRAGELFF; DNA: TGTGCCACGGGTCGGGCCGGGGAGCTGTTTTTT
J: TRBJ1-2; D: TRBD1; size: -; V: TRBV28; CDR3: CASSLFFRGQASDGYTF; DNA: TGTGCCAGCAGTTTATTCTTCAGGGGACAGGCCTCGGATGGCTACACCTTC
J: TRBJ2-7; D: TRBD1; size: -; V: TRBV19; CDR3: CASSIWQGANEQYF; DNA: TGTGCCAGTAGTATATGGCAGGGGGCGAACGAGCAGTACTTC
J: TRBJ2-1; D: TRBD2; size: -; V: TRBV25-1; CDR3: CASSDFEVGRGGLNEQFF; DNA: TGTGCCAGCAGTGATTTCGAGGTAGGGAGGGGAGGGCTTAATGAGCAGTTCTTC
J: TRBJ2-1; D: TRBD1; size: -; V: TRBV10-3; CDR3: CAIRATGEPYNEQFF; DNA: TGTGCCATCAGGGCAACAGGGGAGCCCTACAATGAGCAGTTCTTC
J: TRBJ2-5; D: -; size: -; V: TRBV7-9; CDR3: CASSGRAGETQYF; DNA: TGTGCCAGCAGCGGACGAGCTGGGGAGACCCAGTACTTC
J: TRBJ2-1; D: -; size: -; V: TRBV4-1; CDR3: CASSRYSYNEQFF; DNA: TGCGCCAGCAGCCGATACTCCTACAATGAGCAGTTCTTC
J: TRBJ2-5; D: -; size: -; V: TRBV19; CDR3: CATQGLTQETQYF; DNA: TGTGCCACCCAGGGACTCACTCAAGAGACCCAGTACTTC
J: TRBJ1-1; D: TRBD1; size: -; V: TRBV5-1; CDR3: CASRMEGQGPNTEAFF; DNA: TGCGCCAGCAGAATGGAGGGACAGGGGCCAAACACTGAAGCTTTCTTT
J: TRBJ2-3; D: -; size: -; V: TRBV19; CDR3: CASSTERSQYTYTQYF; DNA: TGTGCCAGTAGTACGGAGCGGTCACAGTACACATATACGCAGTATTTT
J: TRBJ1-1; D: -; size: -; V: TRBV9; CDR3: CASSVEGDLRENTEAFF; DNA: TGTGCCAGCAGCGTAGAGGGGGACCTAAGGGAGAACACTGAAGCTTTCTTT
J: TRBJ2-7; D: -; size: -; V: TRBV30; CDR3: CASRDLGWGQYF; DNA: TGTGCCTCCCGCGACCTGGGATGGGGGCAGTACTTC
J: TRBJ2-7; D: TRBD2; size: -; V: TRBV19; CDR3: CASSIDSRTSGRPHEQYF; DNA: TGTGCCAGTAGTATAGATTCACGGACTAGCGGGAGGCCCCACGAGCAGTACTTC
J: TRBJ1-1; D: -; size: -; V: TRBV29-1; CDR3: CSTRGNTEAFF; DNA: TGCAGCACCAGGGGAAACACTGAAGCTTTCTTT
J: TRBJ2-2; D: -; size: -; V: TRBV27; CDR3: CASRRTGTPTGELFF; DNA: TGTGCCAGCAGAAGAACCGGGACACCCACCGGGGAGCTGTTTTTT
J: TRBJ2-1; D: TRBD1; size: -; V: TRBV7-6; CDR3: CASSQRPGQGDNEQFF; DNA: TGTGCCAGCAGCCAAAGACCGGGACAGGGAGACAATGAGCAGTTCTTC
J: TRBJ1-2; D: TRBD1; size: -; V: TRBV29-1; CDR3: CSVGDRVVTNYGYTF; DNA: TGCAGCGTTGGAGACAGGGTTGTTACTAACTATGGCTACACCTTC
J: TRBJ2-7; D: -; size: -; V: TRBV27; CDR3: CASSLSRGYEQYF; DNA: TGTGCCAGCAGTTTATCAAGGGGATACGAGCAGTACTTC
J: TRBJ2-7; D: TRBD1; size: -; V: TRBV4-2; CDR3: CASSQDPIWTGVDEQYF; DNA: TGTGCCAGCAGCCAAGATCCGATTTGGACAGGGGTGGACGAGCAGTACTTC
J: TRBJ2-2; D: -; size: -; V: TRBV7-7; CDR3: CASSENTGELFF; DNA: TGTGCTAGCAGCGAGAACACCGGGGAGCTGTTTTTT
J: TRBJ2-2; D: TRBD1; size: -; V: TRBV28; CDR3: CASSLQGADGELFF; DNA: TGTGCCAGCAGTTTACAGGGGGCGGACGGGGAGCTGTTTTTT
J: TRBJ1-5; D: -; size: -; V: TRBV10-2; CDR3: CASRGGGGNQPQHF; DNA: TGCGCCAGCCGGGGCGGAGGGGGCAATCAGCCCCAGCATTTT
J: TRBJ1-2; D: -; size: -; V: TRBV7-3; CDR3: CASSLYGGNYGYTF; DNA: TGTGCCAGCAGCTTATACGGTGGGAACTATGGCTACACCTTC
J: TRBJ1-4; D: -; size: -; V: TRBV28; CDR3: CASSLPPQGGVWGNEKLFF; DNA: TGTGCCAGCAGTTTACCGCCACAGGGTGGGGTTTGGGGGAATGAAAAACTGTTTTTT
J: TRBJ2-7; D: -; size: -; V: TRBV14; CDR3: CASSARTRLEANF; DNA: TGTGCCAGCAGCGCGAGGACCCGCCTTGAGGCAAACTTC
J: TRBJ2-1; D: -; size: -; V: TRBV7-2; CDR3: CASSLEAETYNEQFF; DNA: TGTGCCAGCAGCTTAGAAGCGGAGACATACAATGAGCAGTTCTTC
J: TRBJ2-7; D: TRBD2; size: -; V: TRBV5-6; CDR3: CASSFGTSGRAEQYF; DNA: TGTGCCAGCAGCTTTGGCACTAGCGGGAGGGCCGAGCAGTACTTC
J: TRBJ2-7; D: -; size: -; V: TRBV27; CDR3: CASGTGPYEQYF; DNA: TGTGCCAGCGGGACTGGTCCCTACGAGCAGTACTTC
J: TRBJ2-1; D: TRBD2; size: -; V: TRBV27; CDR3: CASRGTSGSRGPNNEQFF; DNA: TGTGCCAGCAGAGGGACTAGCGGGAGCCGCGGCCCCAACAATGAGCAGTTCTTC
J: TRBJ2-1; D: -; size: -; V: TRBV4-2; CDR3: CASSQVYRVEGNEQFF; DNA: TGTGCCAGCAGCCAAGTATACCGGGTGGAGGGCAATGAGCAGTTCTTC
J: TRBJ2-2; D: TRBD2; size: -; V: TRBV6-4; CDR3: CARATWEGTGELFF; DNA: TGTGCCAGGGCCACTTGGGAGGGCACCGGGGAGCTGTTTTTT